Listed here are 20 T cell receptor beta chains from one sample, sequenced in a study of blood T cell repertoires in COVID-19 (dated by TCRdb to 2020 to 2021). The library relied on the immunoSEQ multiplex PCR assay. TCRdb mirrors the immuneACCESS table, restricted to in-frame sequences. Some clones are absent from its copies; in checked studies, under half trace to an unresolved V gene, and the reason for the others is unknown. The sample yields roughly 69,000 clones; around 84% were counted once. The ten largest clones represent 9% to 15% of the sample. Source material: peripheral blood. Receptors originate from a human donor in a cohort sampled during active COVID-19.

This clone was found a few times. V and J are TRBV5-1 and TRBJ2-3, with 8 bases matching TRBD2. The CDR3 is made up of 16 amino acids. Trimming took 0 bases from V and 9 from J; bases not matched to a gene: 12. CDR1 is SGHRS and CDR2 is YFSETQ in the germline V gene. CDR3 residues: CASSLVPSRGGATQYF. The CDR3 coding sequence is TGCGCCAGCAGCTTGGTACCCTCACGGGGGGGGGCGACGCAGTATTTT.

DNA of the CDR3: TGTGCCAGCAGTCGGACTAGCGGATACGAGCAGTACTTC. This gives the protein CASSRTSGYEQYF. This rearrangement joins TRBV6-2 or TRBV6-3 to TRBJ2-7, with 10 bases matching TRBD2. The germline gives CDR1 MNHEY, CDR2 SVGEGT. The V segment lost 5 bases and the J segment 4 bases; nucleotides outside the gene matches: 2. There are 13 residues in the CDR3.

V and J are TRBV27 and TRBJ1-2; D is perhaps TRBD1 (5 bases). The germline V and J ends were trimmed by 3 bases and 4 bases, with 12 bases remaining between them. The CDR3 has 14 amino acids. Germline loops: CDR1 MNHEY, CDR2 SMNVEV (reference sequence). The CDR3 spells CASSFTGGSYGYTF. Here the CDR3 DNA reads TGTGCCAGCAGTTTCACGGGGGGAAGCTATGGCTACACCTTC.

V is TRBV13 and J is TRBJ2-7, with unresolved D. V lost 4 bases to trimming and J lost 7 bases, with 11 bases between them. The germline V gene has CDR1 PRHDT and CDR2 FYEKMQ (reference sequence). The CDR3 runs 12 residues. CDR3: CASSSPPREQYF. The CDR3 region has the DNA TGTGCCAGCAGCTCCCCCCCCCGGGAGCAGTACTTC.

The V call is TRBV7-9, the J call TRBJ2-7; 11 nucleotides align to TRBD1. The germline V gene encodes CDR1 SEHNR and CDR2 FQNEAQ (reference sequence). The CDR3 spans 14 residues. Germline trimming cut 7 bases from V and 3 bases from J; bases unmatched to any gene: 5. The CDR3 protein is CASTRGTGGYEQYF. As DNA, the CDR3 is TGTGCCAGCACCCGTGGGACAGGGGGCTACGAGCAGTACTTC.

The chain combines TRBV20-1 with TRBJ1-2, with no clear D. The CDR3 contains 10 residues. CDR1 is DFQATT and CDR2 is SNEGSKA in the germline V gene (reference sequence). Trimming removed 6 bases at V and 8 bases at J, with 10 bases between. CDR3 bases: TGCAGTGCACCGGGATTAGGCTACACCTTC. This sequence encodes CSAPGLGYTF.

The chain employs TRBV4-2 and TRBJ1-1; 7 bases map to TRBD1. Germline CDR1 is LGHNA and CDR2 is YNFKEQ. Unmatched junction bases numbered 12, after V lost 3 bases and J lost 5 bases. CDR3 size: 16 residues. The CDR3 nucleotides read TGTGCCAGCAGCCAGGCCAGACAGGGACTGAGAACTGAAGCTTTCTTT. Translated: CASSQARQGLRTEAFF.

The chain couples TRBV9 to TRBJ2-7; maybe TRBD1 (5 bases). V was clipped by 0 bases and J by 6 bases, with 13 bases between them. The CDR3 loop spans 14 amino acids. Germline CDR1 reads SGDLS; CDR2 reads YYNGEE. The CDR3: CASSVGQTWAEQYF. DNA of the CDR3: TGTGCCAGCAGCGTAGGACAGACTTGGGCCGAGCAGTACTTC.

The DNA of the CDR3 is TGCAGCGTCCGGACTAGCGGGGGGTCTGATACGCAGTATTTT. Translating gives CSVRTSGGSDTQYF. The J gene is TRBJ2-3, the V gene TRBV29-1; 14 bases match TRBD2. Germline V gene sequence: CDR1 SQVTM, CDR2 ANQGSEA. The V gene end was trimmed by 6 bases and the J gene end by 6 bases; junction bases not matched to a gene: 5. This CDR3 contains 14 residues.

The gene calls are TRBV4-2 and TRBJ2-1; 11 bases align to TRBD1. Germline assignment: CDR1 LGHNA and CDR2 YNFKEQ. Germline trimming cut 0 bases from V and 3 bases from J; bases unmatched to any gene: 1. The length of the CDR3 is 16 residues. This CDR3 is CASSQDGTGGYNEQFF. The CDR3, as DNA: TGTGCCAGCAGCCAAGATGGGACAGGGGGCTACAATGAGCAGTTCTTC.

V gene TRBV13 combines with J gene TRBJ2-1; a weak D match, TRBD2 (6 bases). Trimming shortened V by 10 bases and J by 5 bases, and 12 bases separated the two germline ends. CDR3 size: 12 residues. Germline CDR1 is PRHDT and CDR2 is FYEKMQ (reference sequence). This CDR3 reads CAIWDFHNEQFF. The CDR3 DNA sequence: TGTGCCATCTGGGACTTCCACAATGAGCAGTTCTTC.

The chain couples TRBV7-2 to TRBJ2-7; D call uncertain. The CDR3 is 12 residues long. Germline V gene data show CDR1 as SGHTA and CDR2 as FQGNSA. V was clipped by 3 bases and J by 7 bases, with 10 bases between them. CDR3 sequence: CASSFPPMEQYF. CDR3 sequence (DNA): TGTGCCAGCAGCTTCCCCCCAATGGAGCAGTACTTC.

This clone has only a few counts. The gene calls are TRBV4-2 and TRBJ2-1; unclear D gene. There are 13 residues in the CDR3. V was cut by 0 bases and J by 5 bases, with 5 bases left in between. From germline, CDR1 is LGHNA and CDR2 YNFKEQ. CDR3 sequence (DNA): TGTGCCAGCAGCCAAGATCTAAACAATGAGCAGTTCTTC. Translated, it gives CASSQDLNNEQFF.

This clone appeared once. The J gene is TRBJ2-5, the V gene TRBV7-6, with TRBD2 as a possible D gene (7 bases). The CDR3 spans 15 residues. With 4 bases removed from V and 5 bases from J, the gap between germline ends came to 17 bases. Germline CDR1 reads SGHVS; CDR2 reads FNYEAQ. The CDR3: CASSSLGGAMETQYF. Written as DNA, the CDR3 is TGTGCCAGCAGCTCTCTTGGGGGGGCCATGGAGACCCAGTACTTC. Together with reference TRBV7-6 and TRBJ2-5, the CDR3 gives the full variable domain: GAGVSQSPRYKVTKRGQDVALRCDPISGHVSLYWYRQALGQGPEFLTYFNYEAQQDKSGLPNDRFSAERPEGSISTLTIQRTEQRDSAMYRCASSSLGGAMETQYFGPGTRLLVL.

The CDR3 region is CASSFPRGDQETQYF. The CDR3 coding sequence is TGCGCCAGCAGCTTCCCGCGGGGGGACCAAGAGACCCAGTACTTC. This chain joins TRBV5-1 and TRBJ2-5; 8 bases are shared with TRBD2. The germline gives CDR1 SGHRS, CDR2 YFSETQ. The CDR3 is 15 residues long. Trimming removed 2 bases from V and 0 bases from J; junction bases left unmatched: 3.

The chain recombines TRBV19 with TRBJ2-7; 11 bases agree with TRBD1. V lost 7 bases, J lost 5 bases, and 4 bases stayed unmatched. Germline V lookup: CDR1 LNHDA, CDR2 SQIVND (reference sequence). The CDR3 length is 13 residues. This CDR3 reads CASMGTGGDEQYF. CDR3 DNA sequence: TGTGCCAGTATGGGGACAGGGGGGGACGAGCAGTACTTC.

This clone was seen just once. V gene TRBV6-1 combines with J gene TRBJ2-3, with TRBD2 matching over 10 bases. The trim removed 1 base at V and 2 bases at J, leaving 6 bases unmatched. The germline V gene encodes CDR1 MNHNS and CDR2 SASEGT. The CDR3 covers 17 residues. DNA of the CDR3: TGTGCCAGCAGTGAAGGCTTGACTAGCGGGTACACAGATACGCAGTATTTT. This gives the protein CASSEGLTSGYTDTQYF.

The V gene is TRBV6-5, the J gene TRBJ2-7; possibly TRBD2 for D (6 bases). This CDR3 has 13 amino acids. Germline loops: CDR1 MNHEY, CDR2 SVGAGI. V was pared by 2 bases and J by 3 bases, with 8 bases between. The DNA of the CDR3 is TGTGCCAGCAGTTACGCGGGGCTCTACGAGCAGTACTTC. It is translated as CASSYAGLYEQYF.

The chain combines TRBV10-1 with TRBJ2-5; 10 bases match TRBD1. Germline V CDR1 and CDR2: WNHNN, SYGVQD (reference sequence). This CDR3 contains 16 residues. With 0 bases clipped from V and 3 bases from J, the junction kept 4 bases outside the gene matches. CDR3 sequence reads: CASSESRDRGEETQYF. In DNA, the CDR3 is TGCGCCAGCAGTGAGTCCCGGGACAGGGGCGAAGAGACCCAGTACTTC.

The chain couples TRBV7-2 to TRBJ2-7; maybe TRBD2 (6 bases). Trimming shortened V by 1 base and J by 4 bases, and 14 bases separated the two germline ends. Germline V gene data show CDR1 as SGHTA and CDR2 as FQGNSA. The CDR3 consists of 15 residues. As DNA, the CDR3 is TGTGCCAGCAGCTTAGTACTAGCAGTGATATACGAGCAGTACTTC. Encoded protein: CASSLVLAVIYEQYF.